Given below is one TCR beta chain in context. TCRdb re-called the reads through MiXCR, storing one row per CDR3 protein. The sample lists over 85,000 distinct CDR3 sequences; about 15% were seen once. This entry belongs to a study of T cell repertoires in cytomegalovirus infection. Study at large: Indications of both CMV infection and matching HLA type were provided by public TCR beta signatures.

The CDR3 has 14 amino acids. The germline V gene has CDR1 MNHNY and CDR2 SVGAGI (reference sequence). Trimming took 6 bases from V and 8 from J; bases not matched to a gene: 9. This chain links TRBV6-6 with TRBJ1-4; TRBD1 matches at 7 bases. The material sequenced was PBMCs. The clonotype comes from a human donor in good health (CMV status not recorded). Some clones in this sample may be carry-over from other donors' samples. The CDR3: CASRYTGVGEKLFF. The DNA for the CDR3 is TGTGCCAGCAGGTATACAGGGGTAGGAGAAAAACTGTTTTTT.